A single sample is the source of the 19 T cell receptor beta chains below, sequenced in a study of blood T cell repertoires in COVID-19. Only in-frame clones appear in the TCRdb table, and some are missing; sequencing was by immunoSEQ multiplex PCR. There are 200,000 to 300,000 clones in the sample; around nine tenths occur only once, and 5.2% lies in the top ten. The sequenced sample was peripheral blood. The receptors were gathered from a woman aged 55-70 years with COVID-19, enrolled during active disease.

The V call is TRBV27, the J call TRBJ2-7; D might be TRBD1 (6 bases). Germline CDR1 reads MNHEY; CDR2 reads SMNVEV (reference sequence). This CDR3 region has 16 residues. Trimming removed 4 bases from V and 4 bases from J, with 20 bases in between. Here the CDR3 reads CASSSFRAKTGYEQYF. CDR3 in DNA: TGTGCCAGCAGTTCATTTCGGGCGAAGACAGGATACGAGCAGTACTTC.

This clone has a single count. The rearrangement links TRBV4-2 to TRBJ2-7; unclear D gene. Per the germline V gene, CDR1 is LGHNA and CDR2 is YNFKEQ. This CDR3 has 13 amino acids. V shed 0 bases and J shed 7 bases, with 10 bases lying between them. CDR3 sequence (DNA): TGTGCCAGCAGCCAAGATGCCGGCAGGGAGCAGTACTTC. Translation: CASSQDAGREQYF.

The chain joins TRBV19 to TRBJ1-1, with 8 bases matching TRBD1. The trim removed 5 bases at V and 10 bases at J, leaving 9 bases unmatched. The CDR3 sequence is 13 residues long. The V gene's germline CDR1 is LNHDA and CDR2 SQIVND (reference sequence). This chain's CDR3 is CASSPPDREGAFF. DNA for the CDR3: TGTGCCAGTAGTCCCCCGGACAGGGAGGGAGCTTTCTTT.

In its sample, this clone was seen once. V gene TRBV6-5 combines with J gene TRBJ1-3, with 8 bases matching TRBD1. CDR3 size: 14 residues. V shed 7 bases, J shed 3 bases, and the junction held 5 bases outside the gene matches. Germline values: CDR1 MNHEY, CDR2 SVGAGI. CDR3 nucleotides: TGTGCCAGCACCAAAACAGGGGGTGGAAACACCATATATTTT. Its protein is CASTKTGGGNTIYF.

This clone was seen a single time. J is TRBJ2-5 and V is TRBV5-4, with a possible D match to TRBD1 (6 bases). CDR3 length: 20 residues. Germline V gives CDR1 SGHNT, CDR2 YYREEE (reference sequence). V was clipped by 0 bases and J by 5 bases, with 29 bases between them. CDR3 coding DNA: TGTGCCAGCAGCTTGGTGGGTCTGGGCCTTGGGACCAAAAGGGGGGAGACCCAGTACTTC. The encoded protein is CASSLVGLGLGTKRGETQYF.

Worth noting for this clone: Other DNA sequences in this sample translate to the same CDR3. V is TRBV24-1 and J is TRBJ1-5; the D gene is possibly TRBD1 (6 bases). The CDR3 consists of 15 residues. CDR1 is KGHDR, CDR2 SFDVKD, per germline. The ends were cut back, 4 bases at V and 3 bases at J, with 12 bases in the middle. CDR3 nucleotide sequence: TGTGCCACCAGTGACCCCGGACAGCTCAATCAGCCCCAGCATTTT. As protein: CATSDPGQLNQPQHF.

This chain uses TRBV19 with TRBJ2-7, with 7 bases lining up with TRBD2. V dropped 5 bases and J dropped 4; count of bases not matched to a gene: 5. This CDR3 comprises 13 residues. The V gene's germline CDR1 is LNHDA and CDR2 SQIVND (reference sequence). The CDR3 sequence: CASSLDGGYEQYF. The CDR3 nucleotides read TGTGCCAGTAGTCTTGACGGGGGGTACGAGCAGTACTTC.

The rearrangement uses TRBV24-1 and TRBJ2-1; 9 nucleotides line up with TRBD1. CDR3 length equals 15 residues. Germline V CDR1 and CDR2: KGHDR, SFDVKD. Germline trimming cut 5 bases from V and 9 bases from J; bases unmatched to any gene: 10. The CDR3 nucleotides are TGTGCCACCAGTGGGGGACAGGGTTTTGAGGGTGAGCAGTTCTTC. Its protein product is CATSGGQGFEGEQFF.

The chain couples TRBV10-3 to TRBJ1-1, with TRBD1 identical over 9 bases. The V and J ends lost 6 bases and 1 base, in that order; junction bases with no gene match: 3. Germline V lookup: CDR1 ENHRY, CDR2 SYGVKD. The length of the CDR3 is 14 residues. The CDR3 coding sequence is TGTGCCATCAGGCTGGGACAGGGGAACACTGAAGCTTTCTTT. Translated: CAIRLGQGNTEAFF.

For the CDR3, the DNA is TGTGCCATCAGTGAGTCGAGCGGAAACCCCGGGGAGCTGTTTTTT. It codes for CAISESSGNPGELFF. V is TRBV10-3 and J is TRBJ2-2; a possible D gene is TRBD2 (5 bases). CDR1 is ENHRY, CDR2 SYGVKD, per germline. V was clipped by 0 bases and J by 6 bases, with 11 bases between them. The CDR3 has 15 residues.

The gene calls are TRBV13 and TRBJ2-2, with 14 bases matching TRBD2. V was clipped by 4 bases and J by 4 bases; unmatched bases: 5. The V gene's germline CDR1 is PRHDT and CDR2 FYEKMQ (reference sequence). This CDR3 contains 17 residues. CDR3 in DNA: TGTGCCAGCAGCTCCCCCGGGACTAGCGGGAGCACCGGGGAGCTGTTTTTT. Translation: CASSSPGTSGSTGELFF.

This chain joins TRBV9 and TRBJ1-3, with 8 bases lining up with TRBD1. After removal of 5 bases from V and 1 base from J, the junction contained 8 bases not matched to a gene. Germline loops: CDR1 SGDLS, CDR2 YYNGEE. The CDR3 has 16 residues. CDR3 in DNA: TGTGCCAGCAGTTACCGGGACAGGCCATCTGGAAACACCATATATTTT. It codes for CASSYRDRPSGNTIYF.

This rearrangement joins TRBV15 to TRBJ1-5; D gene ambiguous. The V end was cut by 0 bases, the J end by 1 base, with 10 bases between. The CDR3 has 16 residues. CDR1 is LNHNV and CDR2 is YYDKDF in the germline V gene (reference sequence). CDR3 residues: CATSRDRGGSNQPQHF. The CDR3 DNA follows: TGTGCCACCAGCAGAGATCGGGGTGGAAGCAATCAGCCCCAGCATTTT.

The chain employs TRBV7-3 and TRBJ2-1, with a tentative D call TRBD2 (5 bases). This CDR3 comprises 15 residues. CDR1 and CDR2 from the germline V gene are SGHTA and FQGTGA. Trimming left V 3 bases short and J 2 bases short, with 11 bases between. The CDR3 coding sequence is TGTGCCAGCAGCTTTATCGCGGGCCCCTACAATGAGCAGTTCTTC. Its protein is CASSFIAGPYNEQFF.

This chain uses TRBV10-1 with TRBJ2-1, with 9 bases that match TRBD2. The CDR3 sequence is 16 residues long. Germline trimming cut 6 bases from V and 3 bases from J; bases unmatched to any gene: 9. Germline loops: CDR1 WNHNN, CDR2 SYGVQD (reference sequence). This chain's CDR3 is CASSLLAGGIYNEQFF. The CDR3, as DNA: TGCGCCAGCAGCCTACTAGCGGGTGGGATCTACAATGAGCAGTTCTTC.

The V call is TRBV9, the J call TRBJ1-6, with D unclear. Germline CDR1 SGDLS, CDR2 YYNGEE. Trimming took off 4 bases at V and 7 bases at J, with 12 bases between the two ends. The CDR3 consists of 14 residues. This CDR3 is CASSLSPLNSPLHF. The CDR3 DNA sequence: TGTGCCAGCAGCCTAAGCCCATTGAATTCACCCCTCCACTTT.

The chain couples TRBV28 to TRBJ1-2, with TRBD1 matching 10 bases. Germline CDR1 is MDHEN and CDR2 is SYDVKM. The CDR3 runs 22 residues. V dropped 2 bases and J dropped 6; count of bases not matched to a gene: 27. The CDR3 protein is CASSLSLTLYFEVGTGEDGYTF. The CDR3 DNA sequence: TGTGCCAGCAGTTTAAGTTTGACCCTCTATTTCGAAGTGGGGACAGGGGAGGATGGCTACACCTTC.

This sequence joins TRBV9 and TRBJ1-4; maybe TRBD1 (6 bases). V gave up 4 bases and J gave up 4 bases, with 11 bases separating them. This CDR3 has 14 residues. Per the germline V gene, CDR1 is SGDLS and CDR2 is YYNGEE. The CDR3 sequence is CASSPGQINEKLFF. The CDR3 nucleotides are TGTGCCAGCAGCCCCGGACAGATTAATGAAAAACTGTTTTTT.

The chain combines TRBV10-3 with TRBJ2-2; 8 bases align to TRBD2. CDR3 length: 15 residues. Germline lookup yields CDR1 ENHRY and CDR2 SYGVKD. The junction had 7 bases not matched to a gene; V was cut back by 4 bases and J by 6 bases. CDR3 sequence (DNA): TGTGCCATCAGTGCTCGGGAGGGTAGTTCCGGGGAGCTGTTTTTT. This encodes CAISAREGSSGELFF.